The T cell receptor (beta chain) described here comes from a study of beta chain features in type 1 diabetes. Study outcomes and limitations: At VDJ recombination sites, type 1 diabetes patients had fewer insertions and more deleted nucleotides. Comparison showed that naive, central memory and Treg TCRB repertoires appeared more similar among patients than among healthy donors.

The CDR3 runs to 18 residues. Between the trimmed V and J ends, which lost 2 bases and 4 bases, there was a span of 24 bases. Germline CDR1 reads SEHNR; CDR2 reads FQNEAQ (reference sequence). To note about this clone: Antigen: not known.

Isolated RNA was reverse transcribed in full, so expressed TCRB transcripts were sequenced. Repertoires were generated with immunoSEQ multiplex PCR, while TCRdb's copy carries only in-frame clones and drops some. The sample lists fewer than 900,000 clones, roughly a sixth occurring once. Via CD45RO/CCR7/CD25/CD127/CD95/CD27, cells of the CD4+ naive, central memory, regulatory and stem cell-like memory subsets were sorted. The source is a woman aged 18 to 35 in good health. Sequencing was carried out using naive CD4+ T cells from blood. The rearrangement links TRBV7-9 to TRBJ2-7; possibly TRBD2 for D (6 bases). The CDR3 is CASSLRDSGLGDPYEQYF. CDR3 coding DNA: TGTGCCAGCAGCTTAAGAGATTCGGGACTTGGGGACCCGTACGAGCAGTACTTC.